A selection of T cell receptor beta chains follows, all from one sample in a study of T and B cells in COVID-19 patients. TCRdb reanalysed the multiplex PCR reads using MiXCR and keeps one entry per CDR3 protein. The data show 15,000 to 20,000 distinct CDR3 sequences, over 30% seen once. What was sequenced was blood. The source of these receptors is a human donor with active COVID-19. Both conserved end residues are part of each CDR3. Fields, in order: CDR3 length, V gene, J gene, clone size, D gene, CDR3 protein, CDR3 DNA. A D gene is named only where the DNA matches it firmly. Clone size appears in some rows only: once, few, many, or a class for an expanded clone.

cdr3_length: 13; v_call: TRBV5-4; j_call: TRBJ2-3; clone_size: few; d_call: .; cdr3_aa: CASSLLGTDTQYF; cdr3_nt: TGTGCCAGCAGCTTGTTGGGCACAGATACGCAGTATTTT
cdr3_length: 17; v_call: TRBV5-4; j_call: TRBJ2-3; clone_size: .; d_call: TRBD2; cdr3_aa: CASSLVGSGGVPDTQYF; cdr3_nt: TGTGCCAGCAGCTTAGTGGGTAGCGGGGGGGTCCCAGATACGCAGTATTTT
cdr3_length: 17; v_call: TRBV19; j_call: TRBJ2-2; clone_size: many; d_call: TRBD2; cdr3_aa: CASSITPGGAITGELFF; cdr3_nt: TGTGCCAGTAGTATTACTCCGGGGGGGGCGATCACCGGGGAGCTGTTTTTT
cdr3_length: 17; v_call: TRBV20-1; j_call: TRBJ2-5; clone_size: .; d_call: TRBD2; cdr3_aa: CSARDLAGGYPQETQYF; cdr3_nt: TGCAGTGCTAGAGATCTTGCGGGGGGCTACCCCCAAGAGACCCAGTACTTC
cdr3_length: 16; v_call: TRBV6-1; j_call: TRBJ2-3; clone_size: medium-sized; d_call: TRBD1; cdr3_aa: CASSKAGTGPTDTQYF; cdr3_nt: TGTGCCAGCAGTAAAGCGGGGACAGGGCCCACAGATACGCAGTATTTT
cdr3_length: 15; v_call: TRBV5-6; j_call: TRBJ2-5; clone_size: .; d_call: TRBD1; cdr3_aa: CASSFRTGSQETQYF; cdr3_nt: TGTGCCAGCAGCTTTAGGACAGGGTCCCAAGAGACCCAGTACTTC
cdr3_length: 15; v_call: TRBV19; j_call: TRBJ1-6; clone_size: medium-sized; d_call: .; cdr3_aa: CASSIGGTHNSPLHF; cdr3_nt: TGTGCCAGTAGTATCGGCGGCACACATAATTCACCCCTCCACTTT
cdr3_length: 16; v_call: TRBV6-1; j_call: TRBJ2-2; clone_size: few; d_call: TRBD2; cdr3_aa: CASTLGLAVDTGELFF; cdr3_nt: TGTGCCAGCACCCTAGGACTAGCTGTAGACACCGGGGAGCTGTTTTTT
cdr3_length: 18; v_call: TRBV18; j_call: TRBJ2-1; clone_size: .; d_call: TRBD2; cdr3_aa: CASSERGLGTGSDNEQFF; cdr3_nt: TGTGCCAGCTCAGAACGAGGACTAGGTACGGGGTCGGACAATGAGCAGTTCTTC
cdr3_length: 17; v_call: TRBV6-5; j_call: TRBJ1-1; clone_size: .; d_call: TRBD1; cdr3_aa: CATQGDLAQRGGHEAFF; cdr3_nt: TGTGCCACCCAAGGTGATTTGGCACAGCGAGGGGGCCATGAAGCTTTCTTT
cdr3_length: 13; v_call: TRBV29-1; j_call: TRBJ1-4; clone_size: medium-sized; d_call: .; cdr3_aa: CSVERATNEKLFF; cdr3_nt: TGCAGCGTTGAACGGGCAACTAATGAAAAACTGTTTTTT
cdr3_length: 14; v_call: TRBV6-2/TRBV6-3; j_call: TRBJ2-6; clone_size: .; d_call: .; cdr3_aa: CASSAYEGANVLTF; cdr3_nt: TGTGCCAGCAGTGCGTATGAAGGGGCCAACGTCCTGACTTTC
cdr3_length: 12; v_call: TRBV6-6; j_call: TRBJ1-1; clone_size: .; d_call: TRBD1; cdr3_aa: CATRDRAIEAFF; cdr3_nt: TGTGCCACCAGGGACAGGGCCATTGAAGCTTTCTTT
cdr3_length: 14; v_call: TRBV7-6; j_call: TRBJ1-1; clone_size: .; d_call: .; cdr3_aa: CASSLGVGSTSLLF; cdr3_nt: TGTGCCAGCAGCTTAGGGGTTGGCAGTACATCGCTACTTTTT
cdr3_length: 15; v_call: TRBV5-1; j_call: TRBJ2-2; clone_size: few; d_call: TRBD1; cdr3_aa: CASSPGQGNTGELFF; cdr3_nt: TGCGCCAGCAGCCCTGGACAGGGGAACACCGGGGAGCTGTTTTTT
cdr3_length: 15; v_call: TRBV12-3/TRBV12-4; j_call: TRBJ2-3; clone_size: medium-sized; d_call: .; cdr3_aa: CASSVGGGHTDTQYF; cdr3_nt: TGTGCCAGCAGCGTGGGCGGGGGACACACAGATACGCAGTATTTT
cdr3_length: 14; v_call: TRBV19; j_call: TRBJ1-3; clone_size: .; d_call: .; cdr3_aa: CASSIRDTVNTIYF; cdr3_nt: TGTGCCAGTAGTATCCGGGACACTGTTAACACCATATATTTT
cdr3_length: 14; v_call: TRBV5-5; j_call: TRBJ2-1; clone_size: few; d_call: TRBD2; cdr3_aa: CASRSGGSYNEQFF; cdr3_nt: TGTGCCAGTCGGTCGGGGGGCTCCTACAATGAGCAGTTCTTC
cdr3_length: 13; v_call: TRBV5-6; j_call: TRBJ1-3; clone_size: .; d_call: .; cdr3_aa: CASSLGRGNTIYF; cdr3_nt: TGTGCCAGCAGCTTGGGCAGAGGAAACACCATATATTTT
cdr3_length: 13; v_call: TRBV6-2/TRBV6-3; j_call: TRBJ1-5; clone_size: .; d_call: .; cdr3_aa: CASSYFGDQPQHF; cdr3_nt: TGTGCCAGCAGTTACTTTGGGGATCAGCCCCAGCATTTT
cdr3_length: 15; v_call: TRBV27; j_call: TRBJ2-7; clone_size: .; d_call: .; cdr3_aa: CASSQDFGKGYEQYF; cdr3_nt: TGCGCCAGCAGCCAAGATTTCGGGAAGGGGTACGAGCAGTACTTC
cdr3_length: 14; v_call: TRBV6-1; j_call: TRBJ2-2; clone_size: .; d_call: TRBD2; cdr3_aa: CATATGRLPEELFF; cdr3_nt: TGTGCCACCGCCACCGGGAGGCTCCCCGAGGAGCTGTTTTTT
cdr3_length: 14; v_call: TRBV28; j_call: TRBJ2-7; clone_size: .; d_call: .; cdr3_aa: CASSLRQGGGEQYF; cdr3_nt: TGTGCCAGCAGTTTACGACAGGGAGGCGGCGAGCAGTACTTC
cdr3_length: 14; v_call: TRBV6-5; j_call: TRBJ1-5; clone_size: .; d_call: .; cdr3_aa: CASSPNWGDQPQHF; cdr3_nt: TGTGCCAGCAGTCCTAATTGGGGGGATCAGCCCCAGCATTTT
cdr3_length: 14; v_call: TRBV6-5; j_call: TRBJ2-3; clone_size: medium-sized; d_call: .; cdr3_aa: CASRADSTTDTQYF; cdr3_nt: TGTGCCAGCAGGGCAGACTCAACCACAGATACGCAGTATTTT
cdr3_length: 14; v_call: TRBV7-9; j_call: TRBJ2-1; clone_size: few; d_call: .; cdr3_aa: CASSFLGSGNEQFF; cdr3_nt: TGTGCCAGCAGCTTCTTGGGGTCGGGAAATGAGCAGTTCTTC
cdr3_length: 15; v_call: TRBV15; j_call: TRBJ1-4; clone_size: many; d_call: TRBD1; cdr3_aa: CATSRTGGAGEKLFF; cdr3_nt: TGTGCCACCAGCCGGACAGGGGGCGCGGGTGAAAAACTGTTTTTT
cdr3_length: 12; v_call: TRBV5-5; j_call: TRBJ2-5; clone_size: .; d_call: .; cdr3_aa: CASSTGQETQYF; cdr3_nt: TGTGCCAGCAGCACCGGTCAAGAGACCCAGTACTTC
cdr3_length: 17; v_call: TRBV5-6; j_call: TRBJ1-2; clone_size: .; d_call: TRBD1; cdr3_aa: CASSFPPPTGGRYGYTF; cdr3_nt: TGTGCCAGCAGCTTCCCACCCCCAACAGGGGGCCGATATGGCTACACCTTC
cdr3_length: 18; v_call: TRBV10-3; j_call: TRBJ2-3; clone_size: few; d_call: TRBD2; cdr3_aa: CAIRERLAGRTSTDTQYF; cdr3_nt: TGTGCCATCAGGGAACGACTAGCGGGGAGGACGAGCACAGATACGCAGTATTTT
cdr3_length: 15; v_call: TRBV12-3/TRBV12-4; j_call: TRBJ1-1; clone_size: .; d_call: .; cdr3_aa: CASSFEIGHLSEAFF; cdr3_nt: TGTGCCAGCAGTTTCGAAATTGGGCACCTGTCTGAAGCTTTCTTT
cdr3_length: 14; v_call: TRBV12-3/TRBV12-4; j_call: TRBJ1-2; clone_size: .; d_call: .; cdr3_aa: CASSLYRSDPGYTF; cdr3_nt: TGTGCCAGCAGTTTGTACAGGTCCGATCCGGGCTACACCTTC
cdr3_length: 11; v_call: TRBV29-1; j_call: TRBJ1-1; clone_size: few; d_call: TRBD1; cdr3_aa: CSVQGAGEAFF; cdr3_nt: TGCAGCGTACAGGGGGCTGGTGAAGCTTTCTTT
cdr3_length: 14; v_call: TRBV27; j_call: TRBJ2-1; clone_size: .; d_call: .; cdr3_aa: CASSKKRAYDEQFF; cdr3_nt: TGTGCCAGCAGTAAGAAACGGGCCTACGATGAGCAGTTCTTC
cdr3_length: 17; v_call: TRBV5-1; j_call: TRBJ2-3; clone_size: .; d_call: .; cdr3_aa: CASSLTTYGGPTDTQYF; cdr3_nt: TGCGCCAGCAGCTTGACCACTTACGGGGGGCCCACAGATACGCAGTATTTT
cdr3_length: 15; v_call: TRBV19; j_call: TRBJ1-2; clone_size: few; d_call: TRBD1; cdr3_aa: CASTINTGGAYGYTF; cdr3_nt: TGTGCCAGTACAATAAACACAGGGGGCGCCTATGGCTACACCTTC
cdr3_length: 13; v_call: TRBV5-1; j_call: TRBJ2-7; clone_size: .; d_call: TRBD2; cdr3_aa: CASALAGAYEQYF; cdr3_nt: TGCGCCAGCGCACTAGCGGGTGCCTACGAGCAGTACTTC
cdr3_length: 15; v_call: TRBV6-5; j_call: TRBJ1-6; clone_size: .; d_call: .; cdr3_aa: CASSLRRGQESPLHF; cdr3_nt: TGTGCCAGCAGTTTACGTCGGGGGCAAGAATCACCCCTCCACTTT
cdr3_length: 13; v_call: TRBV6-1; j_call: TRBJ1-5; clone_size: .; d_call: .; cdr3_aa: CASRGGGYQPQHF; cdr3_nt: TGTGCCAGCAGGGGGGGGGGTTATCAGCCCCAGCATTTT
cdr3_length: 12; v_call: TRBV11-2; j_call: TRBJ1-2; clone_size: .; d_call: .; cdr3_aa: CASRGLNYGYTF; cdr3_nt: TGTGCCAGCAGAGGGCTTAACTATGGCTACACCTTC
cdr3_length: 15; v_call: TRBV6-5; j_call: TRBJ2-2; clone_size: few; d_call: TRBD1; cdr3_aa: CASRRQGPGTGELFF; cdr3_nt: TGTGCCAGCAGGCGACAGGGCCCGGGGACCGGGGAGCTGTTTTTT
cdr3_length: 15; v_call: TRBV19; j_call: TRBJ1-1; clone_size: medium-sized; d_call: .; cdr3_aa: CASSRVREGSAEAFF; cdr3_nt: TGTGCCAGTAGTCGGGTGAGGGAGGGAAGTGCTGAAGCTTTCTTT
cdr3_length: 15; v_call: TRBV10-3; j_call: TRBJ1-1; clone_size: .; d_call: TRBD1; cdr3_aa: CASLRDRGQNTEAFF; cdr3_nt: TGTGCCAGCCTCCGGGACAGGGGGCAGAACACTGAAGCTTTCTTT
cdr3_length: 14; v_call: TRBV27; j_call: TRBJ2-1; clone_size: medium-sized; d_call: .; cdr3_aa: CASSPVDTYNEQFF; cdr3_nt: TGTGCCAGCAGTCCCGTGGATACCTACAATGAGCAGTTCTTC
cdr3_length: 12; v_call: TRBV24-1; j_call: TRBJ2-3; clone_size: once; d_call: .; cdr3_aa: CATAVGADTQYF; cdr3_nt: TGTGCCACCGCCGTGGGAGCAGATACGCAGTATTTT
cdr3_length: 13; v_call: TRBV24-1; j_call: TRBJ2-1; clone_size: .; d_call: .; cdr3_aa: CATSDLSHNEQFF; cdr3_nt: TGTGCCACCAGTGATTTGAGCCACAATGAGCAGTTCTTT
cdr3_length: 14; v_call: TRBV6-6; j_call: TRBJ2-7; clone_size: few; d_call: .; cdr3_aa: CASSFRLYSYEQYF; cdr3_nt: TGTGCCAGCAGTTTCCGACTCTACTCCTACGAGCAGTACTTC
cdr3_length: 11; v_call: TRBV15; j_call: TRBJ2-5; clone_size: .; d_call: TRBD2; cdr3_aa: CPAGGEETQYF; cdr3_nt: TGCCCAGCGGGGGGGGAAGAGACCCAGTACTTC
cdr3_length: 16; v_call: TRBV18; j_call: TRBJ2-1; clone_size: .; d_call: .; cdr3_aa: CASSPRSDSYYNEQFF; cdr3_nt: TGTGCCAGCTCACCACGGTCGGACTCCTACTACAATGAGCAGTTCTTC
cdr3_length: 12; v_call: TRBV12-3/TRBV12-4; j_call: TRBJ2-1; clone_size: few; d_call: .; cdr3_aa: CASSLLFSEQFF; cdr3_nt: TGTGCCAGCAGCTTGCTGTTTAGTGAGCAGTTCTTC
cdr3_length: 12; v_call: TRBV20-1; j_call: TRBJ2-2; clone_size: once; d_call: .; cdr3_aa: CSAGQYTGELFF; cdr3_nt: TGCAGTGCTGGTCAGTACACCGGGGAGCTGTTTTTT
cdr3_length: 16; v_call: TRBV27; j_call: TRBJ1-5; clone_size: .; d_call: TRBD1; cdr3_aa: CASSLWGQGIDQPQHF; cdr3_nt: TGTGCCAGCAGTTTATGGGGACAGGGTATTGATCAGCCCCAGCATTTT
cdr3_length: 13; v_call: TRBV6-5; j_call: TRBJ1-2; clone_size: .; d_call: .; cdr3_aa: CASSRSEDYGYTF; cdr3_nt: TGTGCCAGCAGTCGCTCAGAAGACTATGGCTACACCTTC
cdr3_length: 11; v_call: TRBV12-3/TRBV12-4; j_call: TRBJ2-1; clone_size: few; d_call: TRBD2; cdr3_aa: CASSLGGGGFF; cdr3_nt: TGTGCCAGCAGCCTAGGCGGGGGAGGGTTCTTC
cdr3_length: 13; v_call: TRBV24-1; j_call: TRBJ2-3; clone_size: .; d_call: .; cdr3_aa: CATSGLPSDTQYF; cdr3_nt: TGTGCCACCAGTGGGCTCCCCTCAGATACGCAGTATTTT
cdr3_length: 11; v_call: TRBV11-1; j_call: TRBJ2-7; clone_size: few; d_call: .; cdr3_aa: CASRGAGEQYF; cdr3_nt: TGTGCCAGCCGAGGGGCAGGCGAGCAGTACTTC
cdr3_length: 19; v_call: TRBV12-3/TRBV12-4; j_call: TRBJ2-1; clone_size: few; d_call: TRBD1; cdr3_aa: CASSHPPFPGQGGDNEQFF; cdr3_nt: TGTGCCAGCAGCCATCCCCCTTTTCCGGGACAGGGAGGGGACAATGAGCAGTTCTTC